This T cell receptor beta chain comes out of a study of blood T cell repertoires in COVID-19. Overall study: Sample material is recorded as cDNA or gDNA derived from T cells, B-cell-depleted T cells, or PBMCs.

Authors' processing steps: Nucleated cell counts were estimated from reference gene primer amplification. This table comes from immunoSEQ multiplex PCR, and its TCRdb copy is limited to in-frame clones, with some not included. The V and J calls and clone size are taken from that table; D and trimming were inferred from the DNA. The repertoire holds about 240,000 clones, around 87% seen once, with approximately 7.2% in the top ten. In germline, CDR1 is SGDLS, CDR2 YYNGEE. V shed 0 bases and J shed 0 bases, with 28 bases lying between them. The length of the CDR3 is 22 residues. Sequenced sample: peripheral blood. The receptor's source is a woman in her seventies with active or convalescent COVID-19. The rearrangement joins TRBV9 to TRBJ2-1; the D gene is possibly TRBD2 (7 bases). The CDR3, as DNA: TGTGCCAGCAGCGTAGTAAGGGAGGGACAACCCTTTCGGCTTAGCTCCTACAATGAGCAGTTCTTC. Translated, it gives CASSVVREGQPFRLSSYNEQFF. Supplemented by reference TRBV9 and TRBJ2-1, the full variable domain reads DSGVTQTPKHLITATGQRVTLRCSPRSGDLSVYWYQQSLDQGLQFLIQYYNGEERAKGNILERFSAQQFPDLHSELNLSSLELGDSALYFCASSVVREGQPFRLSSYNEQFFGPGTRLTVL.